The sequence of this T cell receptor beta chain was determined in a study of early stage breast cancer tumors (dated by TCRdb to 2016 to 2017). With regard to the full study: Of the roughly 17 invasive breast tumors, roughly 12 were found to be estrogen receptor-positive, progesterone receptor-positive and HER2-negative. Of the roughly 12 ER+/PR+/HER2- tumors, eight were classified as invasive ductal carcinomas and four as invasive lobular carcinomas. A read coverage of roughly 10-fold per sample was achieved on average. Across all samples, about 3,000,000 templates representing over a million unique clonotypes were detected. Study-level results and caveats: Roughly 2.5-fold higher T cell density and higher clonality were observed in tumors than in adjacent normal breast tissue. Repertoires from blood and normal breast were more alike than repertoires from blood and tumor, and in about 90% of the 16 patients, comparing each tissue with blood separated tumor from normal. Analysis by tumor subtype was prevented by the small cohort size. Enriched TCRB sequences shared across patients were mostly commonly generated sequences, unlikely to play an important role in the tumor microenvironment. Chain pairing and functional markers such as CD4, CD8 and FOXP3 were not captured by bulk genomic DNA sequencing of unsorted cells.

Every sample was amplified as two independent genomic DNA replicates, using approximately 0.5 ug for blood and about 1.6 ug for tumor or normal breast. Following the manufacturer's instructions, the ImmunoSeq Intro kit was used to carry out TCRB sequencing on genomic DNA. Multiplex PCR was run for approximately 29 cycles using proprietary primers and spike-in control sequences for absolute quantification. Single-end 150-bp reads were used to sequence an 87-bp fragment spanning the CDR3 and the flanking V and J genes. Each lane of an Illumina MiSeq using version 3.0 chemistry carried seven multiplexed samples, with two replicates per sample. In the paper's pipeline: The vendor's proprietary pipeline processed the raw data and merged both replicates into a single result for each sample. Productive rearrangements sharing the V-gene family, CDR3 amino acid sequence and J-gene segment were defined as clonotypes. To compute clonality, the normalized Shannon entropy (Pielou evenness) of TCRB abundances was subtracted from 1. To estimate T cell density, the total number of templates was divided by the input cell count, which was inferred from how much DNA went in. Total repertoire diversity and clonality were estimated with Recon using default parameters. A clonotype was considered tumor-enriched if its abundance in tumor exceeded 0.1% and was at least 32-fold higher than its abundance in normal breast. Held by TCRdb, this immuneACCESS table contains in-frame sequences only and omits some clones. Under half of the omission traces to an unresolved V gene where checked; the cause of the rest is unknown. V and J calls plus clone size are reproduced from that table; the DNA served to infer D and trimming. The sample table shows about 46,000 clones, and more than 70% are seen once. The ten largest clonotypes hold around 3.4% of the sample.

The study profiled bulk TCR beta-chain repertoires in matched peripheral blood, tumor and adjacent normal breast tissue taken from some 17 patients with early-stage breast cancer. Before surgery, about 5-11 mL of whole blood was collected into EDTA tubes and then processed within 2 hours. Peripheral blood mononuclear cells were isolated by Ficoll-Paque centrifugation in SepMate-50 tubes. PBMCs were cryopreserved in approximately 90% FBS with about 10% DMSO in aliquots of roughly 1.8 to 4.5 million cells and stored in liquid nitrogen. The Qiagen AllPrep DNA/RNA Mini kit was used for genomic DNA extraction. Comment on this clone: Its antigen has not been determined. Base qualities were left out, and no much larger clone turns up one base away.

There are 14 amino acids in the CDR3, from cysteine to phenylalanine inclusive. Only the CDR3 DNA is retained, 42 bases long and in frame from the first base. V sheds 6 bases and J sheds 4 bases, leaving 15 bases between their ends. CDR1 and CDR2 were assigned from the germline V gene as SGHAT and FQNNGV. The chain uses TRBV11-2 and TRBJ2-5; the D gene is perhaps TRBD2, from 5 matching bases. Material for sequencing was blood. This clonotype was obtained from a person in their 40s with breast cancer. The CDR3 protein is CASRPRGRGETQYF. The nucleotides are TGTGCCAGCAGACCACGGGGTCGGGGAGAGACCCAGTACTTC.